A single count supports the clone carrying this T cell receptor beta chain. Its target is unknown. This sample is part of a study of blood T cells in healthy people across ages. General study results and limits: With naive T cell percentage, TCR beta diversity showed a strong correlation.

Trimming took 4 bases from V and 5 from J, leaving 12 bases between them. The CDR3 totals 13 residues. The germline CDR1 and CDR2 sequences are SNHLY and FYNNEI. It was with a sample-barcoded 5' primer and a J-beta primer mix that a second PCR of roughly 6 to 11 cycles was run. One entry per CDR3 protein results from TCRdb running MiXCR on the 5' RACE reads. The sample records 800,000 or so distinct CDR3 sequences, approximately 67% being singletons. The sequence came from a man in his thirties or forties in good health. The rearrangement joins TRBV2 to TRBJ2-7, with D perhaps matching TRBD2 (7 bases). Sequenced sample: blood. In nucleotides, the CDR3 is TGTGCCAGCAGTGCCCCGGGGGGCCACGAGCAGTACTTC. Amino acid sequence: CASSAPGGHEQYF.